Below, 28 T cell receptor beta chains from the same sample are listed, as sequenced in a study of shared clonotypes between healthy human individuals. Libraries were prepared by immunoSEQ multiplex PCR; TCRdb keeps only in-frame clonotypes and omits some of them. The profile shows about 580,000 clones, roughly 98% of them singletons. The naive CD8 population came from CD45RO-negative cells selected for CCR7, without terminally differentiated effector memory CD45RA+ cells. The sample consisted of naive CD8+ T cells sorted from blood. The receptor set was obtained from a young man in good health.

The chain couples TRBV29-1 to TRBJ2-7; TRBD1 matches at 7 bases. V was pared by 2 bases and J by 6 bases, with 7 bases of the junction left unmatched. From germline, CDR1 is SQVTM and CDR2 ANQGSEA. The CDR3 has 13 residues. The CDR3 loop is CSVELGQSPEQYF. The CDR3 coding sequence is TGCAGCGTTGAATTGGGACAGTCCCCCGAGCAGTACTTC.

CDR3 nucleotides: TGTGCCAGCAGCTCCGGGGGGACCGGGGAGCTGTTTTTT. Amino acids: CASSSGGTGELFF. The chain links TRBV7-9 to TRBJ2-2, with 7 bases aligning to TRBD2. CDR1 is SEHNR, CDR2 FQNEAQ, per germline (reference sequence). The CDR3 is made up of 13 amino acids. The V and J ends lost 4 bases and 5 bases, in that order; junction bases with no gene match: 1.

This chain joins TRBV6-1 and TRBJ2-7; 9 nucleotides match TRBD1. Germline-derived CDR1 and CDR2 are MNHNS and SASEGT. CDR3 size: 17 residues. V lost 0 bases to trimming and J lost 13 bases; unmatched junction nucleotides: 19. The CDR3 is CASSEARRVDRGLRGYF. CDR3 sequence (DNA): TGTGCCAGCAGTGAAGCGCGCCGTGTGGACAGGGGACTTAGGGGATACTTC.

The J gene is TRBJ2-3, the V gene TRBV21-1. TRBV21-1 is shown as a pseudogene. This CDR3 has 11 residues. The CDR3 nucleotides read TGTGCCAGCAGCAGACCAGATACGCAGTATTTT. It yields the protein CASSRPDTQYF.

This chain links TRBV7-3 with TRBJ2-2, with 13 positions matching TRBD2. The germline gives CDR1 SGHTA, CDR2 FQGTGA. CDR3 length: 19 residues. V lost 2 bases, J lost 6 bases, and 12 bases stayed unmatched. The DNA of the CDR3 is TGTGCCAGCAGCTTAGGACTAGCGGGAGACCCTAGTCGTCCCGGGGAGCTGTTTTTT. Its translation: CASSLGLAGDPSRPGELFF. Full variable domain (outside the CDR3, taken from reference TRBV7-3 and TRBJ2-2): GAGVSQTPSNKVTEKGKYVELRCDPISGHTALYWYRQSLGQGPEFLIYFQGTGAADDSGLPNDRFFAVRPEGSVSTLKIQRTERGDSAVYLCASSLGLAGDPSRPGELFFGEGSRLTVL.

The J gene is TRBJ1-2, the V gene TRBV14; D gene unclear. The CDR3 extends over 15 amino acids. From germline, CDR1 is SGHDN and CDR2 FVKESK. V was trimmed by 4 bases and J by 0 bases, leaving 12 bases between them. The CDR3 loop reads CASSRTTEANYGYTF. As DNA, the CDR3 is TGTGCCAGCAGCCGAACCACGGAAGCTAACTATGGCTACACCTTC.

The chain links TRBV29-1 to TRBJ2-7, with 8 bases fitting TRBD1. The CDR3 is 14 residues long. With V trimmed by 3 bases and J by 0 bases, 4 bases remained unmatched. The germline V gene has CDR1 SQVTM and CDR2 ANQGSEA. Here the CDR3 reads CSVEGTGSSYEQYF. DNA of the CDR3: TGCAGCGTTGAGGGGACAGGAAGCTCCTACGAGCAGTACTTC.

The chain is built from TRBV28 and TRBJ2-2; 8 bases map to TRBD1. This CDR3 has 16 amino acids. Germline-derived CDR1 and CDR2 are MDHEN and SYDVKM. Trimming took 2 bases from V and 2 from J; bases not matched to a gene: 4. The CDR3 is CASSLIPGGNTGELFF. CDR3 nucleotide sequence: TGTGCCAGCAGTTTAATTCCAGGGGGCAACACCGGGGAGCTGTTTTTT.

This clone was observed once. This chain joins TRBV6-5 and TRBJ2-1; D not resolved. Germline V gene lookup returns CDR1 MNHEY and CDR2 SVGAGI. Trimming pared 0 bases from V and 7 bases from J, leaving 7 bases between. The CDR3 totals 13 residues. In DNA form, the CDR3 reads TGTGCCAGCAGTTACTCGAAAACAAATGAGCAGTTCTTC. This sequence encodes CASSYSKTNEQFF.

V usage is TRBV18 and J usage is TRBJ2-1; 9 positions agree with TRBD2. Germline lookup yields CDR1 KGHSH and CDR2 LQKENI. The CDR3 consists of 16 residues. The ends lost 2 bases at V and 9 bases at J; junction bases unmatched: 11. The CDR3 DNA reads as TGTGCCAGCTCACCAGACTGGCGGGAGGGCCGACCTGAGCAGTTCTTC. Encoded protein: CASSPDWREGRPEQFF.

V is TRBV27 and J is TRBJ2-1; D is possibly TRBD1 (5 bases). The length of the CDR3 is 14 residues. Germline CDR1 and CDR2: MNHEY and SMNVEV (reference sequence). The V gene lost 4 bases and the J gene lost 5 bases, with 12 bases spanning the gap. The CDR3 loop is CASSWADNNNEQFF. The CDR3, as DNA: TGTGCCAGCAGTTGGGCGGACAACAACAATGAGCAGTTCTTC.

V and J are TRBV11-2 and TRBJ1-4; D is perhaps TRBD1 (5 bases). Per the germline V gene, CDR1 is SGHAT and CDR2 is FQNNGV. Trimming stripped 1 base from V and 7 bases from J, with 16 bases between. This CDR3 contains 16 residues. The CDR3 sequence: CASSLVWQGEGEKLFF. In DNA form, the CDR3 reads TGTGCCAGCAGCTTAGTGTGGCAGGGTGAGGGTGAAAAACTGTTTTTT.

The V gene is TRBV7-9, the J gene TRBJ1-1; 12 bases map to TRBD1. This CDR3 has 17 residues. V lost 7 bases to trimming and J lost 2 bases; unmatched junction nucleotides: 11. Germline V CDR1 and CDR2: SEHNR, FQNEAQ (reference sequence). The CDR3 nucleotides are TGTGCCAGCACCTCCGTGGGACAGGGGGCGGTCAACACTGAAGCTTTCTTT. Protein product: CASTSVGQGAVNTEAFF.

This chain joins TRBV9 and TRBJ1-3; no clear D gene. V lost 2 bases to trimming and J lost 2 bases, with 5 bases between them. Germline CDR1 is SGDLS and CDR2 is YYNGEE. The CDR3 loop spans 13 amino acids. In nucleotides, the CDR3 is TGTGCCAGCAGCGTCTGGGCTGGAAACACCATATATTTT. It specifies CASSVWAGNTIYF.

This rearrangement joins TRBV2 to TRBJ2-1, with TRBD2 identical over 16 bases. CDR3 length: 15 residues. Trimming cost V 8 bases and J 8 bases; bases outside gene matches: 6. From germline, CDR1 is SNHLY and CDR2 FYNNEI. CDR3 region: CASRPGTSGGDEQFF. For the CDR3, the DNA is TGTGCCAGCCGCCCCGGGACTAGCGGGGGGGATGAGCAGTTCTTC.

CDR3: CASSLSNRVEQYF. In DNA form, the CDR3 reads TGTGCCAGCAGCTTGTCAAACAGGGTCGAGCAGTACTTC. The gene calls are TRBV7-9 and TRBJ2-7, with a possible D match to TRBD1 (6 bases). Trimming cost V 3 bases and J 6 bases, with 12 bases left between them. The CDR3 has 13 residues. The V gene's germline CDR1 is SEHNR and CDR2 FQNEAQ (reference sequence).

The chain is built from TRBV6-1 and TRBJ2-3, with 14 bases aligning to TRBD2. The CDR3 sequence is 18 residues long. Trimming removed 3 bases from V and 5 bases from J; junction bases left unmatched: 10. From germline, CDR1 is MNHNS and CDR2 SASEGT. The CDR3 loop is CASSDDKPGLAGVDTQYF. The CDR3 coding sequence is TGTGCCAGCAGTGACGACAAACCGGGACTAGCGGGAGTAGATACGCAGTATTTT.

This chain links TRBV14 with TRBJ1-1, with TRBD1 as a possible D gene (6 bases). Germline V gives CDR1 SGHDN, CDR2 FVKESK. The V gene lost 6 bases and the J gene lost 3 bases, with 14 bases spanning the gap. The CDR3 is 14 residues long. CDR3 nucleotides: TGTGCCAGCAGTGGACAGCCCGGGGACACTGAAGCTTTCTTT. Its translation is CASSGQPGDTEAFF.

CDR3 bases: TGTGCCAGCCTAAGGGCGGGTTCCTACGAGCAGTACTTC. It translates to CASLRAGSYEQYF. The J gene is TRBJ2-7, the V gene TRBV6-6; possibly TRBD2 for D (5 bases). Germline V lookup: CDR1 MNHNY, CDR2 SVGAGI (reference sequence). Between the trimmed V and J ends, which lost 8 bases and 1 base, there was a span of 12 bases. The CDR3 runs 13 residues.

V and J are TRBV4-3 and TRBJ2-7; TRBD2 matches 14 bases. Germline CDR1 and CDR2: LGHNA and YSLEER. V shed 0 bases and J 5 bases; nucleotides not matched to a gene: 3. This CDR3 spans 16 amino acids. The CDR3 reads CASSQEGLAGAHEQYF. The CDR3 DNA is TGCGCCAGCAGCCAAGAGGGACTAGCGGGAGCCCACGAGCAGTACTTC.

This chain connects TRBV20-1 to TRBJ2-3; unclear D gene. Germline CDR1 and CDR2: DFQATT and SNEGSKA (reference sequence). V lost 2 bases to trimming and J lost 4 bases, with 4 bases between them. The CDR3 is made up of 11 amino acids. This CDR3 is CSARQADTQYF. CDR3 DNA sequence: TGCAGTGCTAGACAGGCAGATACGCAGTATTTT.

The gene calls are TRBV28 and TRBJ2-7; TRBD2 matches at 14 bases. CDR3 length: 13 amino acids. After removal of 5 bases from V and 12 bases from J, the junction contained 6 bases not matched to a gene. Looked up from germline, CDR1 is MDHEN and CDR2 is SYDVKM. The CDR3 DNA sequence: TGTGCCAGCAGTCCGGGACTAGCGGGAGTGATGTACTTC. Translated: CASSPGLAGVMYF.

Remarks on this clone: At one boundary the junction diverges from the germline segment, which might be a read error. Other DNA sequences from this sample encode an identical CDR3 as well. V gene TRBV18 combines with J gene TRBJ2-3; D is ambiguous. CDR3 length: 13 amino acids. Germline assignment: CDR1 KGHSH and CDR2 LQKENI. The CDR3 DNA reads as TGTGCCAGCTCACCCCCGAGCACCGATACGCAGTATTTT. It encodes CASSPPSTDTQYF.

This chain uses TRBV27 with TRBJ2-1, with TRBD2 matching over 13 bases. The CDR3 is made up of 15 amino acids. Germline V gene sequence: CDR1 MNHEY, CDR2 SMNVEV (reference sequence). V lost 5 bases and J lost 9; bases outside the gene matches: 7. In DNA, the CDR3 is TGTGCCAGCAGTCCCACTAGCGGGAGGGCTGGTGAGCAGTTCTTC. Its protein product is CASSPTSGRAGEQFF.

In its sample, this clone was seen once. The rearrangement joins TRBV11-3 to TRBJ2-1; D gene ambiguous. The CDR3 covers 15 residues. Germline-derived CDR1 and CDR2 are SGHNT and YENEEA. The V end was cut by 1 base, the J end by 6 bases, with 13 bases between. The CDR3 loop reads CASSLVTDPSNEQFF. CDR3 DNA: TGTGCCAGCAGCTTAGTGACGGACCCGTCCAATGAGCAGTTCTTC.

The rearrangement uses TRBV2 and TRBJ1-4, with TRBD1 matching 7 bases. Germline V gene lookup returns CDR1 SNHLY and CDR2 FYNNEI. This CDR3 region has 14 residues. Trimming at V came to 8 bases and at J to 9 bases, leaving 12 bases not matched to a gene. The CDR3 here is CASLLEGGLQKLFF. CDR3 nucleotides: TGTGCCAGCCTCCTCGAAGGGGGCCTCCAAAAACTGTTTTTT.

The chain employs TRBV13 and TRBJ2-1; D remains unclear. This CDR3 has 13 residues. Germline CDR1 PRHDT, CDR2 FYEKMQ (reference sequence). V was cut by 3 bases and J by 5 bases, with 8 bases left in between. The CDR3 loop reads CASSLLQDNEQFF. Written as DNA, the CDR3 is TGTGCCAGCAGCTTGCTTCAGGACAATGAGCAGTTCTTC.

The CDR3 coding sequence is TGTGCCAGCAGTTTAGGGGGACAGGGGCAGCCCCAGCATTTT. Translating gives CASSLGGQGQPQHF. The chain couples TRBV28 to TRBJ1-5; TRBD1 aligns across 10 bases. This CDR3 comprises 14 residues. The V and J ends lost 2 bases and 7 bases, in that order; junction bases with no gene match: 2. Looked up from germline, CDR1 is MDHEN and CDR2 is SYDVKM.